This T cell receptor (beta chain) was sequenced in a study of PD-1 blockade in classical Hodgkin lymphoma. This clone appeared a few times. The antigen is unknown. Regarding the study as a whole: By cycle point C4D1, TCR diversity had risen significantly in CD4+ cells (but not CD8+ cells). Prior to therapy, complete responders displayed diversity much like that of newly diagnosed patients. In newly diagnosed patients, baseline TCR diversity was reportedly below that of healthy donors.

The assay was immunoSEQ multiplex PCR, and TCRdb's table has in-frame clones only and misses some. Of more than 140,000 clones listed, 78% were seen once; the top ten hold 7% to 9.5%. Every patient had relapsed following autologous stem cell transplantation, and cohorts differed in brentuximab vedotin exposure. Best responses were complete response, partial response or progressive disease. The CDR3 has 15 amino acids. Trimming removed 3 bases from V and 4 bases from J; junction bases left unmatched: 8. Germline assignment: CDR1 ENHRY and CDR2 SYGVKD. The sequences come from peripheral blood mononuclear cells (PBMCs), collected before the second cycle of nivolumab. The receptor's source is a human donor with classical Hodgkin lymphoma. J is TRBJ2-5 and V is TRBV10-3, with 7 bases that match TRBD2. The CDR3 sequence is CAISDRAGWVETQYF. DNA of the CDR3: TGTGCCATCAGTGACAGAGCGGGGTGGGTAGAGACCCAGTACTTC.